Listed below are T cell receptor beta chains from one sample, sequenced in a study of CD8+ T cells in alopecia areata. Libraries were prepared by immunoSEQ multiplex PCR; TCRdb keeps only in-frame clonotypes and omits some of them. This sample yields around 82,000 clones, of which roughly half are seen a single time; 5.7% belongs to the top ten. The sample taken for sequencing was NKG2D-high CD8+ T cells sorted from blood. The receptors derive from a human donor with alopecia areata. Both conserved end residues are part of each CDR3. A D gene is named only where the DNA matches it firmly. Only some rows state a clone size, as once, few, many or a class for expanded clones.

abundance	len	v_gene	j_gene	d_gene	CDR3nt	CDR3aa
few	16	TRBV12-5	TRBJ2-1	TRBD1	TGTGCTAGTGGTTACCCAGACAGGGTCACCTACAATGAGCAGTTCTTC	CASGYPDRVTYNEQFF
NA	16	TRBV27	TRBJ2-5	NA	TGTGCCAGCAGTTTATCGAGGGAGTCAAGGATTGAGACCCAGTACTTC	CASSLSRESRIETQYF
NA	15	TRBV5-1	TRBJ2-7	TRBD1	TGCGCCAGCAGCTTGACCGGGACAGGGGAGCACGAGCAGTACTTC	CASSLTGTGEHEQYF
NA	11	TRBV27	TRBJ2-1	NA	TGTGCCAGCAGTCAATACAATGAGCAGTTCTTC	CASSQYNEQFF
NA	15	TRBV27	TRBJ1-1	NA	TGTGCCAGCAGGATGAATTGGGAGGGGGACACTGAAGCTTTCTTT	CASRMNWEGDTEAFF
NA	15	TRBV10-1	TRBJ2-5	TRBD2	TGCGCCAGCAGTGTCCTAGCGGTACCACAAGAGACCCAGTACTTC	CASSVLAVPQETQYF
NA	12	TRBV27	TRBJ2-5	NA	TGTGCCAGCAGTCCCAACCAAGAGACCCAGTACTTC	CASSPNQETQYF
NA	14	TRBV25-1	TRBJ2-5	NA	TGTGCCAGCAGTGAATTTCCTATCCAAGAGACCCAGTACTTC	CASSEFPIQETQYF
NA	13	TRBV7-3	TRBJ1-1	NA	TGTGCCAGCAGCTCGGTCGGGATGACTGAAGCTTTCTTT	CASSSVGMTEAFF
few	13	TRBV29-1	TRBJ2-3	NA	TGCAGCGTTGAAGATGATGTGGTAGATACGCAGTATTTT	CSVEDDVVDTQYF
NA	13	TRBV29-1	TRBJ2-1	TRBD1	TGCAGCGTTACACAGGGGTACTACAATGAGCAGTTCTTC	CSVTQGYYNEQFF
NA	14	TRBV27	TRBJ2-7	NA	TGTGCCAGCAGGCCCGGACAGTCTGTCTACGAGCAGTACTTC	CASRPGQSVYEQYF
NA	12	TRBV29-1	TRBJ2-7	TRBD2	TGCAGCGTTGAGCGGGGGACCAACGAGCAGTACTTC	CSVERGTNEQYF
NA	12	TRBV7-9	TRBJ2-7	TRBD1	TGTGCCTGCGGACAGGGGATGGACGAGCAGTACTTC	CACGQGMDEQYF
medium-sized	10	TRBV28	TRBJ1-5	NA	TGTGCCAGCCGGGACGGCACCCAGCATTTT	CASRDGTQHF
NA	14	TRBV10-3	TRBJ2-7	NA	TGTGCCATCAGTGATCCCGGGACCGCCGACGAGCAGTACTTC	CAISDPGTADEQYF
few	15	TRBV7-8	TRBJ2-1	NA	TGTGCCAGCAGCAGCTCCGGGACTCCTTACAATGAGCAGTTCTTC	CASSSSGTPYNEQFF
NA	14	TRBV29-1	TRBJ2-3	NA	TGCAGCGGGGTGGGGTCGGAACGCACAGATACGCAGTATTTT	CSGVGSERTDTQYF
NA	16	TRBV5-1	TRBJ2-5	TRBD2	TGCGCCAGCAGCTTGTGGCTAGCGGGAGCTCAAGAGACCCAGTACTTC	CASSLWLAGAQETQYF
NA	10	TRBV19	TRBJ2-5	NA	TGTGCCAGTTCCGATGGGACCCAGTACTTC	CASSDGTQYF
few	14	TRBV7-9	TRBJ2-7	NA	TGTGCCAGCGGGTCGCCGGACAGCTCCTACGAGCAGTACTTC	CASGSPDSSYEQYF
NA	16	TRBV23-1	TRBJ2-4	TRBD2	TGCGCCAGCTCTTTGGGGACTAGCGGAGTTAAAAACATTCAGTACTTC	CASSLGTSGVKNIQYF
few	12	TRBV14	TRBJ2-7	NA	TGTGCCAGCGGGCACAGTTCCTACGAGCAGTACTTC	CASGHSSYEQYF
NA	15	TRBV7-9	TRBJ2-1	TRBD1	TGTGCCCCTGGAGAACAGGGGACAACCTACAATGAGCAGTTCTTC	CAPGEQGTTYNEQFF
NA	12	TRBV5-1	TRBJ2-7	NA	TGCGCCAGCAGCTTGGGCGGCTACGAGCAGTACTTC	CASSLGGYEQYF
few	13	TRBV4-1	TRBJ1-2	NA	TGCGCCAGCAGCCAAGCCGATAACTATGGCTACACCTTC	CASSQADNYGYTF
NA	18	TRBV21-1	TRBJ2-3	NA	TGTGCCAGCAGCAAAGCGCCCGGGGAGCCCCTTGTAACAGATACGCAGTATTTT	CASSKAPGEPLVTDTQYF
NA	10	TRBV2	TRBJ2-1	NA	TGTGCCAGCGGGGGGCCTGAGCAGTTCTTC	CASGGPEQFF
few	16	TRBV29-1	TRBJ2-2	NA	TGCAGCGTTGAGGTTACCGGGACTGAGAACACCGGGGAGCTGTTTTTT	CSVEVTGTENTGELFF
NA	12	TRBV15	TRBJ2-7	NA	TGTGCCACCAGCGAGAGCTCCTACGAGCAGTACTTC	CATSESSYEQYF
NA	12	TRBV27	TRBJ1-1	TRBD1	TGTGCCAGCGGAGACAGGGCCACTGAAGCTTTCTTT	CASGDRATEAFF
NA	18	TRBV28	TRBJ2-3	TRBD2	TGTGCCAGCCGCCTTGGGACTAGCGGGATTCACCCCACAGATACGCAGTATTTT	CASRLGTSGIHPTDTQYF